This T cell receptor beta chain was sequenced for a study of blood T cells in healthy people across ages. The study's findings and limits: Aged donors had fewer naive CD4+ cells and lower diversity than long-lived donors.

This clonotype was found many times. No antigen is known for it. Donors each provided ten milliliters of peripheral blood. Each sample yielded at least 6 million isolated PBMCs. Per sample, no less than 5.5 micrograms of total RNA were extracted. Looked up from germline, CDR1 is SGHTA and CDR2 is FQGNSA. CDR3 length: 11 amino acids. V was cut by 1 base and J by 10 bases, with 5 bases left in between. The second PCR ran roughly 7 to 12 cycles with a sample-barcoded 5' primer and J-beta primers. Using its own MiXCR run on the 5' RACE reads, TCRdb lists one record per CDR3 protein. The sample holds about 1.1 million distinct CDR3 sequences; around two fifths are singletons and the top ten take approximately 14%.

This receptor was taken from a man younger than 35 in good health. This rearrangement joins TRBV7-2 to TRBJ2-1; the D is unclear. The sequenced sample consisted of blood. The CDR3 sequence: CASSLGAEQFF. CDR3 coding DNA: TGTGCCAGCAGCTTAGGAGCGGAGCAGTTCTTC.